Listed below are T cell receptor beta chains from one sample, sequenced in a study of cytomegalovirus exposure and HLA in healthy donors. Profiling relied on immunoSEQ multiplex PCR, and the TCRdb table lists in-frame clones only, not all of them. The data contain 100,000 to 150,000 clones, about 96% of them singletons. The sample consisted of PBMCs. Receptors originate from a man aged 18 to 35 in good health and CMV-seronegative. Both conserved end residues are part of each CDR3. D genes are given only for firm matches. Clone size is shown for a subset of rows, as once, few, many or a class of expanded clone.

j_gene: TRBJ2-3
len: 14
d_gene: .
v_gene: TRBV6-6
abundance: .
CDR3nt: TGTGCCAGCAGTTACCTGGCTCCCGCAGATACGCAGTATTTT
CDR3aa: CASSYLAPADTQYF

j_gene: TRBJ1-1
len: 14
d_gene: TRBD1
v_gene: TRBV5-6
abundance: .
CDR3nt: TGTGCCAGCAGCTTGGCAGGGGGCAACACTGAAGCTTTCTTT
CDR3aa: CASSLAGGNTEAFF

j_gene: TRBJ1-2
len: 13
d_gene: TRBD1
v_gene: TRBV6-5
abundance: once
CDR3nt: TGTGCCAGCAGTCTACGGGACAGGGGCGGCTACACCTTC
CDR3aa: CASSLRDRGGYTF

j_gene: TRBJ1-2
len: 11
d_gene: .
v_gene: TRBV6-1
abundance: .
CDR3nt: TGTGCCAGCACCGCGGCCTATGGCTACACCTTC
CDR3aa: CASTAAYGYTF

j_gene: TRBJ1-2
len: 14
d_gene: TRBD1
v_gene: TRBV11-3
abundance: .
CDR3nt: TGTGCCAGCAGCTACACAGGGGGCAATGATGGCTACACCTTC
CDR3aa: CASSYTGGNDGYTF

j_gene: TRBJ1-1
len: 18
d_gene: TRBD1
v_gene: TRBV7-9
abundance: .
CDR3nt: TGTGCCAGCAGCTTAGGAGATCGGGGGCAGGGGGCTCGGACTGAAGCTTTCTTT
CDR3aa: CASSLGDRGQGARTEAFF

j_gene: TRBJ2-3
len: 20
d_gene: TRBD2
v_gene: TRBV11-3
abundance: .
CDR3nt: TGTGCCAGCAGCTGGGGACTAGCGGGAGGCCCCAATTCCGACACAGATACGCAGTATTTT
CDR3aa: CASSWGLAGGPNSDTDTQYF

j_gene: TRBJ1-5
len: 16
d_gene: .
v_gene: TRBV19
abundance: once
CDR3nt: TGTGCCAGCCAAACCCGGGGAGGGAGAGGCGATCAGCCCCAGCATTTT
CDR3aa: CASQTRGGRGDQPQHF

j_gene: TRBJ2-3
len: 16
d_gene: TRBD2
v_gene: TRBV27
abundance: .
CDR3nt: TGTGCCAGCAGTTTCTTACTAGCGGGAGGTGCAGATACGCAGTATTTT
CDR3aa: CASSFLLAGGADTQYF

j_gene: TRBJ2-7
len: 14
d_gene: .
v_gene: TRBV27
abundance: .
CDR3nt: TGTGCCAGCGCCCGACAGGACTGGTCCTACGAGCAGTACTTC
CDR3aa: CASARQDWSYEQYF

j_gene: TRBJ1-1
len: 15
d_gene: TRBD1
v_gene: TRBV7-8
abundance: .
CDR3nt: TGTGCCAGCAGCTTAGACCCGGGACAGGCGACTGAAGCTTTCTTT
CDR3aa: CASSLDPGQATEAFF

j_gene: TRBJ2-7
len: 14
d_gene: .
v_gene: TRBV10-3
abundance: once
CDR3nt: TGTGCCATCCGTGAACCGGGATTATCCTACGAGCAGTACTTC
CDR3aa: CAIREPGLSYEQYF

j_gene: TRBJ2-7
len: 14
d_gene: TRBD2
v_gene: TRBV28
abundance: .
CDR3nt: TGTGCCAGCAGGGTACCCGGGGGGAGGTACGAGCAGTACTTC
CDR3aa: CASRVPGGRYEQYF

j_gene: TRBJ2-5
len: 12
d_gene: .
v_gene: TRBV11-1
abundance: .
CDR3nt: TGTGCCAGCAGCTTGGGCGCCGGGACCCAGTACTTC
CDR3aa: CASSLGAGTQYF

j_gene: TRBJ1-2
len: 15
d_gene: TRBD1
v_gene: TRBV5-4
abundance: .
CDR3nt: TGTGCCAGCAGCTTGGGAGTAGGGGGCTCGTATGGCTACACCTTC
CDR3aa: CASSLGVGGSYGYTF

j_gene: TRBJ2-5
len: 13
d_gene: .
v_gene: TRBV5-4
abundance: .
CDR3nt: TGTGCCAGCAGCCCCCCTTACCAAGAGACCCAGTACTTC
CDR3aa: CASSPPYQETQYF

j_gene: TRBJ1-2
len: 15
d_gene: TRBD1
v_gene: TRBV5-6
abundance: .
CDR3nt: TGTGCCAGCAGCTTTTTGGACAGGGAGAACTATGGCTACACCTTC
CDR3aa: CASSFLDRENYGYTF